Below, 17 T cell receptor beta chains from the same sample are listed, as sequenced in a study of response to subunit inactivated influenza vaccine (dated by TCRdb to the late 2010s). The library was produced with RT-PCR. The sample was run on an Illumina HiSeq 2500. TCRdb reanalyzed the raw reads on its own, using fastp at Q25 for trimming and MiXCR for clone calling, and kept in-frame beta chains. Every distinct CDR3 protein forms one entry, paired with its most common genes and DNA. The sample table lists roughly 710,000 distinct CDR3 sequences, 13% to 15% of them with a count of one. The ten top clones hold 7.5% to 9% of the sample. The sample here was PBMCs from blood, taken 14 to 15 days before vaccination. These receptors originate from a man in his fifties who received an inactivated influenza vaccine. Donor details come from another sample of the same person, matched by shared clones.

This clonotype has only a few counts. CDR3 protein: CASSPVGNSDTQYF. Here the CDR3 DNA reads TGTGCCAGCAGCCCGGTCGGGAACTCAGATACGCAGTATTTT. The V gene is TRBV11-1, the J gene TRBJ2-3, with D possibly TRBD2 on 5 matching bases. The germline gives CDR1 SGHAT, CDR2 FQDESV (reference sequence). The V end lost 5 bases, the J end lost 4 bases, and 13 bases lay between the germline ends. This CDR3 region has 14 residues.

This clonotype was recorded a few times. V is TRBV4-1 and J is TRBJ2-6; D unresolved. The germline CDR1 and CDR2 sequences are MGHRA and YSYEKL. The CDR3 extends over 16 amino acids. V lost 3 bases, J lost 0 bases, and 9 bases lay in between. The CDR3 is CASSQSTNSGANVLTF. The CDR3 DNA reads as TGCGCCAGCAGCCAGAGCACAAACTCTGGGGCCAACGTCCTGACTTTC.

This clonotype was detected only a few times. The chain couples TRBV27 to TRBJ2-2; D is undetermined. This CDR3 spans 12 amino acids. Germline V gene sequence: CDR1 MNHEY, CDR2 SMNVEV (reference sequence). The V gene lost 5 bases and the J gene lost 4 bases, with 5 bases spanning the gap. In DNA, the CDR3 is TGTGCCAGCAGTATTCCCACCGGGGAGCTGTTTTTT. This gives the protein CASSIPTGELFF.

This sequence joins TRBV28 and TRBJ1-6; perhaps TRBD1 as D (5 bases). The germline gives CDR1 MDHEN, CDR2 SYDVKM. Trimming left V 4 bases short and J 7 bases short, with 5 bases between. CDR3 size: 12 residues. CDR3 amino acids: CASSWGNSPLHF. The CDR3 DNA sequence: TGTGCCAGCAGTTGGGGGAATTCACCCCTCCACTTT.

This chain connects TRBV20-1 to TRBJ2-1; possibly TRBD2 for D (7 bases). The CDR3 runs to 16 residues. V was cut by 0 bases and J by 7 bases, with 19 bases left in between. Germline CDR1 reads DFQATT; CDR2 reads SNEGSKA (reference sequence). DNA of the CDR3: TGCAGTGCTAGAGATCTCGGCGGGGGCGGTTTAAATGAGCAGTTCTTC. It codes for CSARDLGGGGLNEQFF.

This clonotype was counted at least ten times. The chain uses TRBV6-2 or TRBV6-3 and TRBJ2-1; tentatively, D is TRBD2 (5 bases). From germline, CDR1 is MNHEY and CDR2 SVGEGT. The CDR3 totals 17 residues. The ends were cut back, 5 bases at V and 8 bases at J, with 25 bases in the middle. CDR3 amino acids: CASSLSLGTGRDYEQFF. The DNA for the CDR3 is TGTGCCAGCAGTCTGTCTTTGGGTACGGGAAGAGACTATGAGCAGTTCTTC.

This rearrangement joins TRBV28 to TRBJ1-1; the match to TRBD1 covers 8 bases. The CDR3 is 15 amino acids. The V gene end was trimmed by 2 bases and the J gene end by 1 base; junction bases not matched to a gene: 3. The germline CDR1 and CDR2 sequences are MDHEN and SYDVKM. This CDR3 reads CASSLGQGWNTEAFF. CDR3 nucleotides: TGTGCCAGCAGTTTAGGACAGGGATGGAACACTGAAGCTTTCTTT.

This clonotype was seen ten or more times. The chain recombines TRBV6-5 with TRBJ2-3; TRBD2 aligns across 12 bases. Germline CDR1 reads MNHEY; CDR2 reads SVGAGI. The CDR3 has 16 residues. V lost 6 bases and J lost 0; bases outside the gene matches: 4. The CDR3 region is CASRRTSGVSTDTQYF. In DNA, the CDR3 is TGTGCCAGCAGAAGGACTAGCGGGGTGAGCACAGATACGCAGTATTTT.

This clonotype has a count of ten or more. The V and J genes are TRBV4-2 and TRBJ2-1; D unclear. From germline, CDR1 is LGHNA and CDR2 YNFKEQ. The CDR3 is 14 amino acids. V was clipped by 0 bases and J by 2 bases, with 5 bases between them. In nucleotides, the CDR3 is TGTGCCAGCAGCCAAGATGGGACCTACAATGAGCAGTTCTTC. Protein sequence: CASSQDGTYNEQFF.

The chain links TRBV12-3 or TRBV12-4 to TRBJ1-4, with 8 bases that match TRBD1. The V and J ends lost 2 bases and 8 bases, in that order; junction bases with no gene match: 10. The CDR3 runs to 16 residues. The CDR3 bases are TGTGCCAGCAGTTTACAAGGAGGCAGGGGGCTGGAAAAACTGTTTTTT. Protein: CASSLQGGRGLEKLFF.

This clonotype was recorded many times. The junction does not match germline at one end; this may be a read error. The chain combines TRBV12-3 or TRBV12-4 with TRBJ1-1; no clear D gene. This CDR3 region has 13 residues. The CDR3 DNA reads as TGTGCCAGCAGCTTAGTAGAGAACACTGAAGCTTTCTTT. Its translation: CASSLVENTEAFF.

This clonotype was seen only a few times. The CDR3 coding sequence is TGTGCCAGCAGCGAACAACAGGGGCCGGGAGAGACCCAGTACTTC. Its translation: CASSEQQGPGETQYF. The chain combines TRBV9 with TRBJ2-5, with 7 bases aligning to TRBD1. The CDR3 consists of 15 residues. The V gene's germline CDR1 is SGDLS and CDR2 YYNGEE. V lost 3 bases to trimming and J lost 4 bases; unmatched junction nucleotides: 9.

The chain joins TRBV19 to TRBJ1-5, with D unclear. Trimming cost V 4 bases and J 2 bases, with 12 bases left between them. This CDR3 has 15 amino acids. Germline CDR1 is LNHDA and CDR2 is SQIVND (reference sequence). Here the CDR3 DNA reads TGTGCCAGTAGTAGAACGTCCGGAGGCAATCAGCCCCAGCATTTT. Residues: CASSRTSGGNQPQHF.

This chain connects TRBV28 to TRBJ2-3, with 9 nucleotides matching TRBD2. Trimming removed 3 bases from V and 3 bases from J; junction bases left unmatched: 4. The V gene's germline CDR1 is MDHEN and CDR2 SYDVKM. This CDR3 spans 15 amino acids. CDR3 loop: CASSFLAGKTDTQYF. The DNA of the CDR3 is TGTGCCAGCAGTTTCCTAGCGGGGAAGACAGATACGCAGTATTTT.

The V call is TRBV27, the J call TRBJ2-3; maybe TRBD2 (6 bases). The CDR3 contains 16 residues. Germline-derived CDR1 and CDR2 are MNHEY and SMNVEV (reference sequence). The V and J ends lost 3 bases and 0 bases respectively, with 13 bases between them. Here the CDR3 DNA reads TGTGCCAGCAGTTTGACGGGGACTCTTAGCACAGATACGCAGTATTTT. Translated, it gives CASSLTGTLSTDTQYF.

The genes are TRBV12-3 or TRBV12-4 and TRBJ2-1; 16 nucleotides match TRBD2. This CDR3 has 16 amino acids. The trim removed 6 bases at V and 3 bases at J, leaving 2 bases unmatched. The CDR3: CASRGLAGGHYNEQFF. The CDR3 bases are TGTGCCAGCAGGGGACTAGCGGGGGGGCACTACAATGAGCAGTTCTTC.

CDR3 coding DNA: TGTGCCAGCAGCCCGGGACTAGCTAGCGCCTACGAGCAGTACTTC. Its protein is CASSPGLASAYEQYF. This chain joins TRBV4-2 and TRBJ2-7, with 9 nucleotides matching TRBD2. CDR1 and CDR2 from the germline V gene are LGHNA and YNFKEQ. The CDR3 totals 15 residues. Trimming took 4 bases from V and 2 from J; bases not matched to a gene: 6.